This T cell receptor (beta chain) originates from a study of blood T cell repertoires in COVID-19. Study context: PBMCs, B-cell-depleted T cells, or T cells provided the cDNA or gDNA that made up the material.

The protocol was immunoSEQ multiplex PCR, while the TCRdb copy is restricted to in-frame clones and leaves out a portion. The data show about 200,000 clones, approximately 82% seen once. V shed 2 bases and J shed 6 bases, with 10 bases lying between them. The CDR3 sequence is 14 residues long. Per germline, CDR1 SGHTA and CDR2 FQGNSA. This clone was counted a few times. The chain employs TRBV7-2 and TRBJ1-4; D may be TRBD1 (5 bases). Material for sequencing was peripheral blood. This sequence was found in a human donor with acute or convalescent COVID-19. The donor label of this sample is uncertain. The CDR3 bases are TGTGCCAGCAGCTTAAGCAGGGCAGATGAAAAACTGTTTTTT. Its translation: CASSLSRADEKLFF.